This TCR beta chain was identified in a study of T cells in Graves' hyperthyroidism and ophthalmopathy. Study summary: Peripheral blood was taken when the disease was first diagnosed, before any treatment began. Study observations and caveats: Blood also showed most of the thyroid clonotypes that were expanded above 0.001.

Trimming cost V 5 bases and J 3 bases, with 16 bases left between them. The CDR3 has 15 amino acids. Looked up from germline, CDR1 is DFQATT and CDR2 is SNEGSKA (reference sequence). A remark on this clonotype: Its antigen is not known.

Clinical symptoms, serum thyroxine, TRAb, thyroid ultrasound and orbital computed tomography informed diagnoses. Researchers amplified the TCR beta CDR3 regions from RNA transcripts. A first-round RT-PCR of the TCR CDR3 used the HTBI primer set. A single record per CDR3 protein comes from TCRdb applying MiXCR to the multiplex PCR reads. The sample carries 250,000 to 350,000 distinct CDR3 sequences, more than 15% recorded once. This chain connects TRBV20-1 to TRBJ1-4, with a tentative D call TRBD1 (5 bases). Material for sequencing was blood. The clonotype was recovered from an older woman with Graves' ophthalmopathy. This CDR3 is CSASPWGGANEKLFF. In nucleotides, the CDR3 is TGCAGTGCTTCCCCCTGGGGGGGGGCTAATGAAAAACTGTTTTTT.